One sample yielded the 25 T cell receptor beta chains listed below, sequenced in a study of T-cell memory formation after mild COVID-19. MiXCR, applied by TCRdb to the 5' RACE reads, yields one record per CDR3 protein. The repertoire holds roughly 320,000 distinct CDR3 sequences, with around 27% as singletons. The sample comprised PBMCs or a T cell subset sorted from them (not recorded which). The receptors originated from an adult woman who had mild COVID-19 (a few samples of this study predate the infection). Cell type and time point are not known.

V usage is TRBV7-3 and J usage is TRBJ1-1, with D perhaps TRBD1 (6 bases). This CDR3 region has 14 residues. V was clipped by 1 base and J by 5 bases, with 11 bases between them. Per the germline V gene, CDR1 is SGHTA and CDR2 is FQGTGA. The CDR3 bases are TGTGCCAGCAGCTTAAAAGGGGGTGGAACTGAAGCTTTCTTT. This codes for CASSLKGGGTEAFF. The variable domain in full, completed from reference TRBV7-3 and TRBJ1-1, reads GAGVSQTPSNKVTEKGKYVELRCDPISGHTALYWYRQSLGQGPEFLIYFQGTGAADDSGLPNDRFFAVRPEGSVSTLKIQRTERGDSAVYLCASSLKGGGTEAFFGQGTRLTVV.

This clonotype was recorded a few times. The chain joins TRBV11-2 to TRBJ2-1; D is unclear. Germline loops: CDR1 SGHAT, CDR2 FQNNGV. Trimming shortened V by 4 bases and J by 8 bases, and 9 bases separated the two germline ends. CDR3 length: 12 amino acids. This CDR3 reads CASSSATHEQFF. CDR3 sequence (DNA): TGTGCCAGCAGCTCTGCCACGCATGAGCAGTTCTTC.

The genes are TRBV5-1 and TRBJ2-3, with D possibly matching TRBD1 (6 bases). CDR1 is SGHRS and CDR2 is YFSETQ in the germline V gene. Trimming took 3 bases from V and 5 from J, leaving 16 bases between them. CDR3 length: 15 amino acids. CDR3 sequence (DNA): TGCGCCAGCAGCTCGAACAGGGTCTGGATAGATACGCAGTATTTT. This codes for CASSSNRVWIDTQYF. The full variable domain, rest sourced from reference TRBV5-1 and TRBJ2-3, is KAGVTQTPRYLIKTRGQQVTLSCSPISGHRSVSWYQQTPGQGLQFLFEYFSETQRNKGNFPGRFSGRQFSNSRSEMNVSTLELGDSALYLCASSSNRVWIDTQYFGPGTRLTVL.

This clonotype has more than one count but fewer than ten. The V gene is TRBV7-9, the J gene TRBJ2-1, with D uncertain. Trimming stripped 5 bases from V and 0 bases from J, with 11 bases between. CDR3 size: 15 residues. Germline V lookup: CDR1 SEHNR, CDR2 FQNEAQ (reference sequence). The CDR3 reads CASSQQWSSYNEQFF. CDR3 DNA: TGTGCCAGCAGCCAACAGTGGAGCTCCTACAATGAGCAGTTCTTC.

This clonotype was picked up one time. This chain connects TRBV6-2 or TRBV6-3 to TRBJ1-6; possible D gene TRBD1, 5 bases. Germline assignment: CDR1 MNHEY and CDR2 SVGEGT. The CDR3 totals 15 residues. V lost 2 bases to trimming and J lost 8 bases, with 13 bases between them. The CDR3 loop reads CASSYRIQGDSPLHF. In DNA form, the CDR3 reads TGTGCCAGCAGTTACCGAATCCAAGGGGATTCACCCCTCCACTTT.

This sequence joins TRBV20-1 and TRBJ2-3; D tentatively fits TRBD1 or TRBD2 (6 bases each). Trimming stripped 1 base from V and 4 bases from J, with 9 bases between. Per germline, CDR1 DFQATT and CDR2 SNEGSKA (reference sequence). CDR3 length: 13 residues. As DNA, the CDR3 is TGCAGTGCTAGAGCGGGGGCCTCAGATACGCAGTATTTT. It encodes CSARAGASDTQYF.

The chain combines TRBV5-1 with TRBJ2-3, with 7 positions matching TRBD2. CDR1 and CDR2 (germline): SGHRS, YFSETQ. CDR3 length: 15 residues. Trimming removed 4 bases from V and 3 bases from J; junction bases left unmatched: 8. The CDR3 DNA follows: TGCGCCAGCAGCCCCAGGGCGGGGGAAACAGATACGCAGTATTTT. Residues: CASSPRAGETDTQYF.

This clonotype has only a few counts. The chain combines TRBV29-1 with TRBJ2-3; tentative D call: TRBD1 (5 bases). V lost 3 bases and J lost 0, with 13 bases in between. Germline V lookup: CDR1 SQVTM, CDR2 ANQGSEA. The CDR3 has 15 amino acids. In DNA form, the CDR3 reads TGCAGCGTTGACCGAAGGCAGGGTAGCACAGATACGCAGTATTTT. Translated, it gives CSVDRRQGSTDTQYF.

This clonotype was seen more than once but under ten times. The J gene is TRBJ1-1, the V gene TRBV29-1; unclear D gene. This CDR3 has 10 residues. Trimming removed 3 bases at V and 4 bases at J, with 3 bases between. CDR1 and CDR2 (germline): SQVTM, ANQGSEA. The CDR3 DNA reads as TGCAGCGTTGAGTTCACTGAAGCTTTCTTT. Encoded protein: CSVEFTEAFF.

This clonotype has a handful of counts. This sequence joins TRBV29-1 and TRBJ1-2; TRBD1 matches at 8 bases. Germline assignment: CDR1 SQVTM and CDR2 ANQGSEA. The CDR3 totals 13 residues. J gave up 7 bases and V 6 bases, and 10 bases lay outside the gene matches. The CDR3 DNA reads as TGCAGCGTACCTACAGGGGGTTGGGGTGGCTACACCTTC. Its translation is CSVPTGGWGGYTF.

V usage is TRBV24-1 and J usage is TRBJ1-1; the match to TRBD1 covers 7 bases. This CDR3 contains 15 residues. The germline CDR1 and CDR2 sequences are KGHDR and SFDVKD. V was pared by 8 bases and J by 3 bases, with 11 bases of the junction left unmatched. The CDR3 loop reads CATTPQGPEYTEAFF. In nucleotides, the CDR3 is TGTGCCACCACCCCACAGGGGCCAGAGTACACTGAAGCTTTCTTT.

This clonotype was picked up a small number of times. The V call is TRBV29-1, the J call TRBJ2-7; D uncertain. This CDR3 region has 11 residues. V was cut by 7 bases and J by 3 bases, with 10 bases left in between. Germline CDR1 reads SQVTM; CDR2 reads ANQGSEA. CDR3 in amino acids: CSGTIGYEQYF. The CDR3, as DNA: TGCAGCGGGACGATCGGCTACGAGCAGTACTTC.

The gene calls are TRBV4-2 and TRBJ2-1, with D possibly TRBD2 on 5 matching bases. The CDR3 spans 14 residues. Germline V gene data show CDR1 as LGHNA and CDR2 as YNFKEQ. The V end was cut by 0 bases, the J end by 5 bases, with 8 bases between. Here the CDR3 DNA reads TGTGCCAGCAGCCAAGAAGCGGATGACAATGAGCAGTTCTTC. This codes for CASSQEADDNEQFF.

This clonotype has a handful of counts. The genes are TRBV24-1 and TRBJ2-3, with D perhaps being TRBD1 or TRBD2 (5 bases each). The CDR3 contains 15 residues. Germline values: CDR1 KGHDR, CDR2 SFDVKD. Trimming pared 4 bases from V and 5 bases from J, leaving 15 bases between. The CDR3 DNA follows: TGTGCCACCAGTGAGGAGACCGGGACGGGAGATACGCAGTATTTT. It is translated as CATSEETGTGDTQYF.

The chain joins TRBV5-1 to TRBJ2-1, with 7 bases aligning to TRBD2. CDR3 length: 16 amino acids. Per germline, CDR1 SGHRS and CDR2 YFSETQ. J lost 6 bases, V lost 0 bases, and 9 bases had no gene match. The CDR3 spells CASSLARWLAVNEQFF. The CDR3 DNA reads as TGCGCCAGCAGCTTGGCTCGTTGGCTAGCGGTCAATGAGCAGTTCTTC.

The CDR3, as DNA: TGTGCCAGCAGTTTAACAAGGCGGGGCACTGAAGCTTTCTTT. This gives the protein CASSLTRRGTEAFF. This chain joins TRBV12-3 or TRBV12-4 and TRBJ1-1, with D unclear. Between the trimmed V and J ends, which lost 2 bases and 4 bases, there was a span of 11 bases. The CDR3 has 14 residues.

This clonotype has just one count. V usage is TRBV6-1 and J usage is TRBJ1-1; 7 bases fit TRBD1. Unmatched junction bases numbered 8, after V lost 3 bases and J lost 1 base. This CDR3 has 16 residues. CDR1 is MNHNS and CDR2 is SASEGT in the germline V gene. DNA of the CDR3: TGTGCCAGCAGTGAGATTGTCGGACAGGCGAACACTGAAGCTTTCTTT. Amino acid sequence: CASSEIVGQANTEAFF.

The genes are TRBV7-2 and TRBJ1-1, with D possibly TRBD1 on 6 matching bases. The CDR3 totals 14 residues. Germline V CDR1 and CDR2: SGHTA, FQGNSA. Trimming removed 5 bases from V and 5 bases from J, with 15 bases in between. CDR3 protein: CASSPYREGTEAFF. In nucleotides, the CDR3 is TGTGCCAGCAGCCCTTACAGGGAAGGGACTGAAGCTTTCTTT. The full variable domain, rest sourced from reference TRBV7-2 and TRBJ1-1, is GAGVSQSPSNKVTEKGKDVELRCDPISGHTALYWYRQSLGQGLEFLIYFQGNSAPDKSGLPSDRFSAERTGGSVSTLTIQRTQQEDSAVYLCASSPYREGTEAFFGQGTRLTVV.

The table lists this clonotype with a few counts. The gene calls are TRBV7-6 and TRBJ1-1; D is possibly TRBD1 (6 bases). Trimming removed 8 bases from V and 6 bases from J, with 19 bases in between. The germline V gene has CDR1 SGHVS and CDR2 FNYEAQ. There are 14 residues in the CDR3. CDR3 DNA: TGTGCCAGCGGGGATTCCGGGGGGCCGGCTGAAGCTTTCTTT. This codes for CASGDSGGPAEAFF.

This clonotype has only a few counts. The CDR3: CASSPGTSSTDTQYF. CDR3 DNA: TGTGCCAGCAGCCCGGGGACTAGCTCTACAGATACGCAGTATTTT. The chain uses TRBV3-1 and TRBJ2-3; TRBD2 matches at 9 bases. The ends lost 4 bases at V and 3 bases at J; junction bases unmatched: 5. This CDR3 comprises 15 residues. The germline gives CDR1 LGHDT, CDR2 YNNKEL (reference sequence).

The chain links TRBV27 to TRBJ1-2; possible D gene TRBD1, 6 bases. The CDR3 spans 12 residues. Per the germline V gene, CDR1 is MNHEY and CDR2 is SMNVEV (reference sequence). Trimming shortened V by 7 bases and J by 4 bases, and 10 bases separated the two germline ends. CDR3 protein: CASKDRTYGYTF. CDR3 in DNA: TGTGCCAGCAAAGACAGGACCTATGGCTACACCTTC.

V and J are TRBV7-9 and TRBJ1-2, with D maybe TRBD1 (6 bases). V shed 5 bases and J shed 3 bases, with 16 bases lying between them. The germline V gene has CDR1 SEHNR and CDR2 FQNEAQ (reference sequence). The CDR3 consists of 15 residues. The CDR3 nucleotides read TGTGCCAGCAGCGTGACCGGGGGCGAGGACTATGGCTACACCTTC. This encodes CASSVTGGEDYGYTF.

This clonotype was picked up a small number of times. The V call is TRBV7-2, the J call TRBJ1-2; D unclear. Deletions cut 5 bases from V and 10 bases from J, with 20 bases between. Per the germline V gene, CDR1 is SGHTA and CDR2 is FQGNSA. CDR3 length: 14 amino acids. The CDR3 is CASSPNNVADVYTF. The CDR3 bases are TGTGCCAGCAGCCCTAACAACGTGGCAGACGTCTACACCTTC.

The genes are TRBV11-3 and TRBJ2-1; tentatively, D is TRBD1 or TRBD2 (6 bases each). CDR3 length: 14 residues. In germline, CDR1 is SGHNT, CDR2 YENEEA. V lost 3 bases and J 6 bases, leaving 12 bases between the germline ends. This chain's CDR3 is CASSFGRGGNEQFF. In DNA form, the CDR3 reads TGTGCCAGCAGCTTTGGCAGGGGAGGCAATGAGCAGTTCTTC.

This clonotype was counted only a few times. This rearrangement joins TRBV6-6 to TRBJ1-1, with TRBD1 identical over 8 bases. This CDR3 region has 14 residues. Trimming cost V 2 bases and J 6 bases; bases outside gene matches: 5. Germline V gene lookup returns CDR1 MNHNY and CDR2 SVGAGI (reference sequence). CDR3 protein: CASSYRDRGSEAFF. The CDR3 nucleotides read TGTGCCAGCAGTTACAGAGACAGGGGTTCTGAAGCTTTCTTT.